This entry lists 4 T cell receptor beta chains sequenced from one sample in a study of blood T cell repertoires in COVID-19. Assay: immunoSEQ multiplex PCR; the TCRdb copy retains only in-frame clones and omits some. The data contain tens of thousands of clones, 73% of them singletons. The material sequenced was peripheral blood. These receptors were obtained from a woman aged 65 to 85 with acute or convalescent COVID-19.

This rearrangement joins TRBV5-1 to TRBJ1-2; 10 nucleotides align to TRBD1. There are 17 residues in the CDR3. After removal of 4 bases from V and 2 bases from J, the junction contained 11 bases not matched to a gene. Germline V gene lookup returns CDR1 SGHRS and CDR2 YFSETQ. The CDR3 region is CASSRHWTGGENYGYTF. The CDR3 DNA sequence: TGCGCCAGCAGCCGACATTGGACAGGGGGAGAAAACTATGGCTACACCTTC.

The V and J genes are TRBV5-4 and TRBJ2-5; D not certain. CDR1 SGHNT and CDR2 YYREEE come from the germline V gene (reference sequence). This CDR3 spans 15 amino acids. The V end lost 1 base, the J end lost 0 bases, and 10 bases lay between the germline ends. The CDR3: CASSLSHRYQETQYF. In DNA form, the CDR3 reads TGTGCCAGCAGCTTGTCTCACCGGTACCAAGAGACCCAGTACTTC.

The chain is built from TRBV5-1 and TRBJ1-2; TRBD1 is a possible D gene (6 bases). CDR1 is SGHRS, CDR2 YFSETQ, per germline. V lost 4 bases and J lost 4, with 11 bases in between. The CDR3 is 13 amino acids. CDR3 region: CASSQGQSYGYTF. As DNA, the CDR3 is TGCGCCAGCAGCCAGGGACAAAGCTATGGCTACACCTTC.

Sample share makes this clone medium-sized (0.01 to 0.1%). The chain employs TRBV10-3 and TRBJ2-1; no clear D gene. The ends were cut back, 2 bases at V and 6 bases at J, with 20 bases in the middle. The CDR3 covers 17 residues. From germline, CDR1 is ENHRY and CDR2 SYGVKD. As DNA, the CDR3 is TGTGCCATCAGTGAGAGGCCGGCAGCCCGGTCGGGCAATGAGCAGTTCTTC. Protein sequence: CAISERPAARSGNEQFF.